The T cell receptor beta chain described here comes from a study of T-cell memory formation after mild COVID-19. Study details: The two donors had largely donor-specific TCR clusters. General observations from the study: There were some responding clones in pre-infection memory, which suggested that cross-reactive memory had joined. Contracting CD4+ clones were located mainly in CM and EM, and CD8+ clones in EMRA.

As concerns this clonotype: Its antigen is unknown.

Employing constant-segment primers, 5'RACE generated TCR alpha and TCR beta cDNA libraries bearing sample barcodes and UMIs. TCRdb re-called the 5' RACE reads with MiXCR, one entry per CDR3 protein. The repertoire holds approximately 350,000 distinct CDR3 sequences, with 25% to 30% as singletons. The CDR3 spans 14 residues. Per germline, CDR1 SGHTA and CDR2 FQGNSA. Trimming took 8 bases from V and 7 from J; bases not matched to a gene: 6. The rearrangement links TRBV7-2 to TRBJ2-1, with 12 bases fitting TRBD1. The receptor was isolated from an adult woman who had mild COVID-19 (a few samples of this study predate the infection). Cell type and time point are not known. The sequencing input was PBMCs or a T cell subset sorted from them (not recorded which). DNA for the CDR3: TGTGCCAGCGGGGGACAGGGGGCAGGGAATGAGCAGTTCTTC. It specifies CASGGQGAGNEQFF. The full variable domain, completed using reference TRBV7-2 and TRBJ2-1, is GAGVSQSPSNKVTEKGKDVELRCDPISGHTALYWYRQSLGQGLEFLIYFQGNSAPDKSGLPSDRFSAERTGGSVSTLTIQRTQQEDSAVYLCASGGQGAGNEQFFGPGTRLTVL.